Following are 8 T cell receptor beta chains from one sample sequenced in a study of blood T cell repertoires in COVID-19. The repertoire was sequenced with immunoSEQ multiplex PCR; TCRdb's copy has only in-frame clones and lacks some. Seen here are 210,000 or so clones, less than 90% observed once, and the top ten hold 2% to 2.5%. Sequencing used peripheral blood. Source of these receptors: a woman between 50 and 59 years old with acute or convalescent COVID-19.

CDR3 DNA sequence: TGCGCCAGCAGCCCGAAGGAGGGGACAGGGGGCATGCAAGAGACCCAGTACTTC. This gives the protein CASSPKEGTGGMQETQYF. The rearrangement joins TRBV5-1 to TRBJ2-5; the match to TRBD1 covers 12 bases. The CDR3 length is 18 residues. Germline V gene data show CDR1 as SGHRS and CDR2 as YFSETQ. Trimming cost V 4 bases and J 2 bases; bases outside gene matches: 12.

The CDR3 loop is CASSLAGGYNEQFF. The CDR3 DNA reads as TGTGCCAGCAGCCTAGCGGGGGGTTACAATGAGCAGTTCTTC. The V call is TRBV9, the J call TRBJ2-1; TRBD2 matches at 11 bases. Trimming at V came to 4 bases and at J to 4 bases, leaving 1 base not matched to a gene. Germline CDR1 and CDR2: SGDLS and YYNGEE. The CDR3 has 14 residues.

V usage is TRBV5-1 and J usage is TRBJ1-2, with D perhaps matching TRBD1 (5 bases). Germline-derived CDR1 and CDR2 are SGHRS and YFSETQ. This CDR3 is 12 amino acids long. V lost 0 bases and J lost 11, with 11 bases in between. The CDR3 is CASSLGQGGYTF. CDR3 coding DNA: TGCGCCAGCAGCTTGGGGCAGGGCGGTTACACCTTC.

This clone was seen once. This CDR3 reads CASSLDDTLTYEQYF. CDR3 in DNA: TGTGCCAGCAGCTTGGATGACACCCTCACCTACGAGCAGTACTTC. The chain recombines TRBV5-6 with TRBJ2-7; D is undetermined. The length of the CDR3 is 15 residues. V lost 0 bases and J lost 2, with 12 bases in between. CDR1 and CDR2 from the germline V gene are SGHDT and YYEEEE. Combining the CDR3 with reference TRBV5-6 and TRBJ2-7 gives the whole variable domain DAGVTQSPTHLIKTRGQQVTLRCSPKSGHDTVSWYQQALGQGPQFIFQYYEEEERQRGNFPDRFSGHQFPNYSSELNVNALLLGDSALYLCASSLDDTLTYEQYFGPGTRLTVT.

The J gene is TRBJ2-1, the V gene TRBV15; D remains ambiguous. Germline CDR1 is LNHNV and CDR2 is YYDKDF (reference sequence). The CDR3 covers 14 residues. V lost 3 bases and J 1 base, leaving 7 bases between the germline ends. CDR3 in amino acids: CATSSRVSYNEQFF. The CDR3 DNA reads TGTGCCACCAGCAGCCGGGTGTCCTACAATGAGCAGTTCTTC.

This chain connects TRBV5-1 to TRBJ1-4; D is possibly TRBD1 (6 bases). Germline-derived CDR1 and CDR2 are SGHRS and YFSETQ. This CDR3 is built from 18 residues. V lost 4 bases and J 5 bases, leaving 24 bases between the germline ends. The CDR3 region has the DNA TGCGCCAGCAGCCGTACAATCCCGCGACAGGATTCAAATGAAAAACTGTTTTTT. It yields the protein CASSRTIPRQDSNEKLFF.

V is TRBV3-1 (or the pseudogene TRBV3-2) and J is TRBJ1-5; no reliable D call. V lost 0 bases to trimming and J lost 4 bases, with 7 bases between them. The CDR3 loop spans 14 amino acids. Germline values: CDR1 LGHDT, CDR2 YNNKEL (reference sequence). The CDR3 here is CASSQDQENQPQHF. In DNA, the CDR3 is TGTGCCAGCAGCCAAGATCAAGAGAATCAGCCCCAGCATTTT.

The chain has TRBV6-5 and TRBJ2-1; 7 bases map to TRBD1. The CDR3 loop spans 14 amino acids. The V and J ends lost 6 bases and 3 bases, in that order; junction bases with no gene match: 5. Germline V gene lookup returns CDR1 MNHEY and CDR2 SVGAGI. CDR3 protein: CASSEGANYNEQFF. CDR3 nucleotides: TGTGCCAGCAGCGAGGGGGCCAACTACAATGAGCAGTTCTTC.